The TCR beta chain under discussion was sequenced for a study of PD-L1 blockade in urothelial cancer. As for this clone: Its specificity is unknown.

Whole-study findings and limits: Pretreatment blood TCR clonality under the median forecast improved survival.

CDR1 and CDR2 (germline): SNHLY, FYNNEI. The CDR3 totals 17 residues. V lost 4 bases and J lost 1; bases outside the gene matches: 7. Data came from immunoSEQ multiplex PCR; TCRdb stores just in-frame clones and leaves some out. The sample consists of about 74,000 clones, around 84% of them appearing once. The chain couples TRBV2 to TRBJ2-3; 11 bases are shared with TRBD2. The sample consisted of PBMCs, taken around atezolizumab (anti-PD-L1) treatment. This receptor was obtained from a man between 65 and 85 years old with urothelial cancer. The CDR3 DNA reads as TGTGCCAGCAGTGGCCTGGGGACTAGCGGCCGCACAGATACGCAGTATTTT. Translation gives CASSGLGTSGRTDTQYF.